This TCR beta chain was identified in a study of persistence of HIV-infected CD4 T cells. Turning to this clone: Its antigen is as yet unknown.

Study-wide results and caveats: Degenerate expanded CDR3beta sequences were enriched among CMV- and Gag-responding cells.

This CDR3 region has 15 residues. Germline loops: CDR1 SGHRS, CDR2 YFSETQ. Trimming pared 4 bases from V and 6 bases from J, leaving 16 bases between. Cells were stimulated with CMV-infected fibroblast lysates at approximately 10 ug/mL. Sorted nonresponding memory CD4+ T cells were CD40L-negative, CD69-negative, CD45RO-high. Plasma HIV-1 RNA stayed below 50 copies/mL for at least 4 years. Sequencing used immunoSEQ version 4 in survey mode. The protocol was immunoSEQ multiplex PCR, while the TCRdb copy is restricted to in-frame clones and leaves out a portion. The sample has some 48,000 clones, more than 70% seen once.

This TCR was sampled from an adult man with HIV who was CMV-seropositive. The V call is TRBV5-1, the J call TRBJ2-2; a weak D match, TRBD2 (8 bases). The material sequenced was CD4+ T cells sorted from PBMCs after approximately 19-hour stimulation, taken from a patient who received antiretroviral therapy. Written as DNA, the CDR3 is TGCGCCAGCAGCCCCCCGGGAGGGGGCTCCGGGGAGCTGTTTTTT. It translates to CASSPPGGGSGELFF.